This section outlines one TCR beta chain sequence together with its context. This entry is derived from a study of OX40 agonist ivuxolimab in advanced cancers. The data were produced by immunoSEQ multiplex PCR, yet TCRdb's version contains in-frame clones alone and is incomplete. The data show roughly 29,000 clones, about nine tenths seen once. The V gene end was trimmed by 4 bases and the J gene end by 5 bases; junction bases not matched to a gene: 5. The CDR3 is 15 amino acids. Germline CDR1 and CDR2: SGHNT and YENEEA. The chain combines TRBV11-3 with TRBJ2-7, with 13 bases matching TRBD2. The sequences come from CD4+ or CD8+ T cells sorted from blood, collected in a trial of the OX40 agonist ivuxolimab. The clonotype originates from an adult with an advanced solid tumor such as melanoma, head and neck, liver or kidney cancer. The CDR3 DNA reads TGTGCCAGCAGCTGGGGACTAGCGGGAAACGACGAGCAGTACTTC. Translating gives CASSWGLAGNDEQYF.